This T cell receptor (beta chain) originates from a study of blood T cell repertoires in COVID-19. Looking at the study overall: The United States, Italy and Spain were the sources of the acute and convalescent COVID-19 samples. PBMCs, B-cell-depleted T cells, or T cells were the source of the cDNA or gDNA that made up the material.

Authors' methods: Estimation of nucleated cell counts relied on the amplification of reference gene primers. Libraries were prepared by immunoSEQ multiplex PCR; TCRdb keeps only in-frame clonotypes and omits some of them. The DNA was the basis for D and trimming; V, J and clone size are from that table. The table records approximately 500,000 clones, approximately 85% of them present only once. CDR1 SNHLY and CDR2 FYNNEI come from the germline V gene. The germline V and J ends were trimmed by 8 bases and 5 bases, with 8 bases remaining between them. This CDR3 is built from 11 residues. Material for sequencing was peripheral blood. This chain links TRBV2 with TRBJ2-3; no firm D call. The origin of this receptor is a human donor in a cohort sampled during active COVID-19. The CDR3 sequence is CASRLGDTQYF. The CDR3 nucleotides are TGTGCCAGCCGACTTGGAGATACGCAGTATTTT.